This T cell receptor (beta chain) is drawn from a study of control samples from healthy donors and cancer patients. Germline lookup yields CDR1 KGHDR and CDR2 SFDVKD. The CDR3 has 16 residues. The V gene lost 2 bases and the J gene lost 4 bases, with 14 bases spanning the gap. Assay used: immunoSEQ multiplex PCR; TCRdb lists only in-frame clones, some missing. The repertoire has under 100,000 clones, about 88% of them found once; the top ten carry 14%. The receptor's source is a woman in her 70s in good health. Material for sequencing was blood. V usage is TRBV24-1 and J usage is TRBJ2-1; D is uncertain. The CDR3 spells CATSDSSPARYNEQFF. CDR3 sequence (DNA): TGTGCCACCAGTGATTCATCCCCTGCCAGGTACAATGAGCAGTTCTTC.